This TCR beta chain was obtained from a study of T cells in Graves' hyperthyroidism and ophthalmopathy. This clonotype has a count of ten or more. What it recognizes is unknown. Amplified TCR beta CDR3 regions came from RNA transcripts. HTBI primers were employed in a first-round RT-PCR of the TCR CDR3. Each CDR3 protein gets one entry after TCRdb re-called the multiplex PCR reads with MiXCR. This sample has approximately 600,000 distinct CDR3 sequences; about 14% occur once, and the top ten carry less than 6%. Patients aged 18 to 65 had newly diagnosed hyperthyroidism that had lasted under 2 months. Study outcomes and limitations: Stable hyperthyroidism and ophthalmopathy were separated using 13 V-J signatures. Most expanded thyroid clonotypes above 0.001 also appeared in blood.

The CDR3 covers 14 residues. CDR1 and CDR2 (germline): SGHTA, FQGNSA. Trimming took off 1 base at V and 2 bases at J, with 5 bases between the two ends. The chain couples TRBV7-2 to TRBJ2-2; D uncertain. The receptor was isolated from a woman under 40 with Graves' hyperthyroidism that later progressed to Graves' ophthalmopathy. The sequencing input was blood. The CDR3 reads CASSLVSNTGELFF. DNA of the CDR3: TGTGCCAGCAGCTTAGTGTCTAACACCGGGGAGCTGTTTTTT.